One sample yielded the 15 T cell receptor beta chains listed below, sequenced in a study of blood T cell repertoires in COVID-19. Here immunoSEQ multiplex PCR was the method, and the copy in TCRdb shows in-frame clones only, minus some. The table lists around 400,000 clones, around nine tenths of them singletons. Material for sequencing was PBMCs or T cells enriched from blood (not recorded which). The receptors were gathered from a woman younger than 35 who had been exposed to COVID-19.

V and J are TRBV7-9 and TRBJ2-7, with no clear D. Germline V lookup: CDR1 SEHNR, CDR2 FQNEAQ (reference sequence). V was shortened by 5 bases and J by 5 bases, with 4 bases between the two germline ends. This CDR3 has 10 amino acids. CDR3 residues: CASSSNEQYF. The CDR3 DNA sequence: TGTGCCAGCAGCAGCAACGAGCAGTACTTC.

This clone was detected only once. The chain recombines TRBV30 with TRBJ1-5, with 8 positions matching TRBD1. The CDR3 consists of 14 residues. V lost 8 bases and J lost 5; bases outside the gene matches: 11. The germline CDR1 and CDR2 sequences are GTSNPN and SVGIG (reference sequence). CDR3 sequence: CAPRTGITYQPQHF. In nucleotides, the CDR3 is TGTGCCCCAAGGACAGGGATCACGTATCAGCCCCAGCATTTT.

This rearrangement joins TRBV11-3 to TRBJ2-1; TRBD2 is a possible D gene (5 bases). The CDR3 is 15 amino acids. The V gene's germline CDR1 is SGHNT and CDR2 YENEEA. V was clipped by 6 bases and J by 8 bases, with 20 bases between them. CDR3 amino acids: CASSPPDYFIDEQFF. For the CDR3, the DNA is TGTGCCAGCAGTCCGCCAGACTATTTCATCGATGAGCAGTTCTTC.

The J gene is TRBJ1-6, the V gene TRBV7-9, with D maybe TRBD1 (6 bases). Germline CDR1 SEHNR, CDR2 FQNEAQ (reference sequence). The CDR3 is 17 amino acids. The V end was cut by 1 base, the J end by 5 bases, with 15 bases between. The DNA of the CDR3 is TGTGCCAGCAGCTTAGTTCCCGGGACACAGAATAATTCACCCCTCCACTTT. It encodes CASSLVPGTQNNSPLHF.

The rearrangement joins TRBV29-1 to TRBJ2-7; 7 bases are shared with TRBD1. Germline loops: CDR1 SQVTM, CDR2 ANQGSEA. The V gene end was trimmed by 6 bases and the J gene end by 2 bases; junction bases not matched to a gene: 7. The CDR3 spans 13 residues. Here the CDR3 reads CSVTTGHPYEQYF. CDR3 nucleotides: TGCAGCGTCACGACAGGGCACCCCTACGAGCAGTACTTC.

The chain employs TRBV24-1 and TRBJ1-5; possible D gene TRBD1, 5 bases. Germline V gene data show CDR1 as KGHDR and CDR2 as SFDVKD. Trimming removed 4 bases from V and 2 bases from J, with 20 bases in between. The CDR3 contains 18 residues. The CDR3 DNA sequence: TGTGCCACCAGTGACTCTTCCGGGGGAGGAAGGGGCAATCAGCCCCAGCATTTT. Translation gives CATSDSSGGGRGNQPQHF.

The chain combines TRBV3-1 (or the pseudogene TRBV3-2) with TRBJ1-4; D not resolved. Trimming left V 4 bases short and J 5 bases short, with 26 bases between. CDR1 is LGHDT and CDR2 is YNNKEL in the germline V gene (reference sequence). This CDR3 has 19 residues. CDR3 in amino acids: CASSPDYQAYPPTNEKLFF. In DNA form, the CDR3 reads TGTGCCAGCAGCCCCGATTACCAGGCCTACCCCCCTACAAATGAAAAACTGTTTTTT.

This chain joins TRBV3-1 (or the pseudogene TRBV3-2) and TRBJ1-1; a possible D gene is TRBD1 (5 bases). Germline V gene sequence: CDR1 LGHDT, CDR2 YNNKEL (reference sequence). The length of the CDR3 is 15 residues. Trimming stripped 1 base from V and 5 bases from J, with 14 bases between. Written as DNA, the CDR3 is TGTGCCAGCAGCCAAGCTTCCGGGGCGGGGACTGAAGCTTTCTTT. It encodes CASSQASGAGTEAFF.

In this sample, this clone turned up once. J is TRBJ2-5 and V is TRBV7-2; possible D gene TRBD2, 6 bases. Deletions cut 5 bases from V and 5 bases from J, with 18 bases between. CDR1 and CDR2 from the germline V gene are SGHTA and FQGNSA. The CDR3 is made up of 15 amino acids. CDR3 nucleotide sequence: TGTGCCAGCAGCCGGGGTAGCGTGGGGAGGGAGACCCAGTACTTC. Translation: CASSRGSVGRETQYF.

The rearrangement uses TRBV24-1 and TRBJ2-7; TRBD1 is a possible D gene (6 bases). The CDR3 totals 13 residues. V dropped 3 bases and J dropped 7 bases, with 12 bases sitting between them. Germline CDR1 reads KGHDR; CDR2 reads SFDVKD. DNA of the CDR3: TGTGCCACCAGTGATCCGAAAGACAGGGAGCAGTACTTC. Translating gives CATSDPKDREQYF.

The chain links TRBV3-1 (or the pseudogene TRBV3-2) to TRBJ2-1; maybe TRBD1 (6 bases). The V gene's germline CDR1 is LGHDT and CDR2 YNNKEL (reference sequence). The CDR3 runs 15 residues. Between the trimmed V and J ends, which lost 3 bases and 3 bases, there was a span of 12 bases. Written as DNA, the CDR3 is TGTGCCAGCAGCCAGGGGCAGGGGTTCTACAATGAGCAGTTCTTC. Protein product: CASSQGQGFYNEQFF.

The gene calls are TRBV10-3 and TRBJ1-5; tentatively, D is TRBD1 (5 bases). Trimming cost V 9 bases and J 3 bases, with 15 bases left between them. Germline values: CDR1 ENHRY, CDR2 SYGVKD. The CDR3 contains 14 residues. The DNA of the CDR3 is TGTGCCATTTCTCCGGGGGGGAACAATCAGCCCCAGCATTTT. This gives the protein CAISPGGNNQPQHF.

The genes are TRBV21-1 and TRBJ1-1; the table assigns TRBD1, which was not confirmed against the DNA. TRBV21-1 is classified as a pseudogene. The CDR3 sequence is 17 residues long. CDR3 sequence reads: CASSKFPGQNRNTEAFF. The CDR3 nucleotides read TGTGCCAGCAGCAAATTCCCTGGACAGAATAGAAACACTGAAGCTTTCTTT.

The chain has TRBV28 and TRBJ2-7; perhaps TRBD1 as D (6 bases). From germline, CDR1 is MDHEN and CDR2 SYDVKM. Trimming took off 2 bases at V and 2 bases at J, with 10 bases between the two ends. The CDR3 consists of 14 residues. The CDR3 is CASSLPRTAYEQYF. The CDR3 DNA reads TGTGCCAGCAGTTTACCACGGACAGCCTACGAGCAGTACTTC. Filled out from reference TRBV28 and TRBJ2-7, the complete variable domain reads DVKVTQSSRYLVKRTGEKVFLECVQDMDHENMFWYRQDPGLGLRLIYFSYDVKMKEKGDIPEGYSVSREKKERFSLILESASTNQTSMYLCASSLPRTAYEQYFGPGTRLTVT.

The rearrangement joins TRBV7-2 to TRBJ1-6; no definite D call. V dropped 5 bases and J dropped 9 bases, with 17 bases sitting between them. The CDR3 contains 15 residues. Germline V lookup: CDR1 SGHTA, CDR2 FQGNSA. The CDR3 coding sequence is TGTGCCAGCAGCGACCTCGGGCGGGTTGGTTCACCCCTCCACTTT. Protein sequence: CASSDLGRVGSPLHF.